These 26 T cell receptor beta chains were all obtained from the same sample, sequenced in a study of neurological immune-mediated disorders (dated by TCRdb to between 2017 and 2020). Library method: 5' RACE. Data came from an Illumina HiSeq 2500. Clones were called with MiXCR by TCRdb after fastp trimmed the public reads at Q25, and only in-frame beta chains were retained. Every CDR3 protein is listed once, alongside the most common genes and DNA of its rows. This sample gives 55,000 to 75,000 distinct CDR3 sequences in total; roughly 5% of them show up just once. The ten largest clones add up to about 3% of the sample. Sequencing was carried out using PBMCs. The origin of the receptors is a woman in her twenties or thirties with multiple sclerosis.

This clonotype has a handful of counts. V is TRBV20-1 and J is TRBJ1-1, with 12 bases lining up with TRBD1. Looked up from germline, CDR1 is DFQATT and CDR2 is SNEGSKA (reference sequence). CDR3 length equals 17 residues. V gave up 0 bases and J gave up 6 bases; unmatched junction bases: 11. The CDR3 is CSAREGGTGGMSAEAFF. The CDR3 coding sequence is TGCAGTGCTAGAGAAGGCGGGACAGGGGGCATGAGCGCTGAAGCTTTCTTT.

The table lists this clonotype with many counts. The genes are TRBV9 and TRBJ1-2, with D perhaps matching TRBD1 (6 bases). Germline-derived CDR1 and CDR2 are SGDLS and YYNGEE. The CDR3 runs 13 residues. V shed 3 bases and J shed 3 bases, with 9 bases lying between them. The CDR3 coding sequence is TGTGCCAGCAGCGGCAGGGGTGACTATGGCTACACCTTC. The encoded protein is CASSGRGDYGYTF.

This clonotype was counted ten times or more. At one end the junction does not follow the germline gene, possibly because of a read error. V is TRBV29-1 and J is TRBJ1-5; weak D call: TRBD1 (5 bases). The germline gives CDR1 SQVTM, CDR2 ANQGSEA. The CDR3 extends over 14 amino acids. CDR3 in DNA: TGCAGCGTTGATGGGACTGACCCCAATCAGCCCCAGAATTTT. This codes for CSVDGTDPNQPQNF.

This clonotype was seen more than once but under ten times. The chain links TRBV3-1 to TRBJ1-1; D is ambiguous. The CDR3 sequence is 12 residues long. Germline CDR1 LGHDT, CDR2 YNNKEL (reference sequence). Trimming left V 5 bases short and J 7 bases short, with 11 bases between. The DNA of the CDR3 is TGTGCCAGCAGCAAAGCTGCCTTTGAAGCTTTCTTT. Residues: CASSKAAFEAFF.

This clonotype was seen only a few times. The rearrangement uses TRBV7-7 and TRBJ1-3; D remains unclear. CDR3 length: 14 amino acids. CDR1 is SSHAT, CDR2 FNYEAQ, per germline (reference sequence). This CDR3 reads CARPPSPSGNTIYF. Here the CDR3 DNA reads TGTGCTAGACCCCCGTCGCCCTCGGGAAACACCATATATTTT.

V gene TRBV3-1 combines with J gene TRBJ2-5, with 9 bases that match TRBD2. Germline V gene lookup returns CDR1 LGHDT and CDR2 YNNKEL (reference sequence). Germline trimming cut 3 bases from V and 2 bases from J; bases unmatched to any gene: 22. The CDR3 is 21 amino acids. The CDR3 reads CASSQELSGGSRNEIQETQYF. CDR3 DNA: TGTGCCAGCAGCCAGGAATTGAGCGGGGGGTCTAGAAACGAGATTCAAGAGACCCAGTACTTC.

This clonotype was seen repeatedly, ten times or more. The chain joins TRBV20-1 to TRBJ2-7; no definite D call. The CDR3 is 11 amino acids. Trimming removed 3 bases from V and 5 bases from J, with 8 bases in between. Germline CDR1 DFQATT, CDR2 SNEGSKA (reference sequence). The CDR3 region has the DNA TGCAGTGCTAGGATTGGACACGAGCAGTACTTC. As protein: CSARIGHEQYF.

This clonotype has a handful of counts. The chain joins TRBV12-3 or TRBV12-4 to TRBJ2-3; D is perhaps TRBD1 (6 bases). The CDR3 is 15 residues long. V was pared by 5 bases and J by 2 bases, with 14 bases between. The CDR3 sequence is CASSPQGQTTDTQYF. CDR3 coding DNA: TGTGCCAGCAGTCCCCAAGGACAGACCACAGATACGCAGTATTTT.

This clonotype was recorded at least ten times. The chain has TRBV25-1 and TRBJ1-1; D possibly corresponds to TRBD1 (5 bases). The CDR3 spans 12 residues. V gave up 6 bases and J gave up 1 base, with 6 bases separating them. Per germline, CDR1 MGHDK and CDR2 SYGVNS. The CDR3 is CASRRGNTEAFF. As DNA, the CDR3 is TGTGCCAGCAGGAGGGGGAACACTGAAGCTTTCTTT.

At least ten counts were recorded for this clonotype. This chain uses TRBV6-2 or TRBV6-3 with TRBJ2-1; D gene unclear. This CDR3 spans 14 amino acids. From germline, CDR1 is MNHEY and CDR2 SVGEGT. Trimming left V 2 bases short and J 6 bases short, with 11 bases between. CDR3: CASSYEVSTNEQFF. The CDR3 nucleotides read TGTGCCAGCAGTTACGAGGTCTCCACCAATGAGCAGTTCTTC.

On this clonotype itself: A much larger clonotype is one base distant, so this may be a read error. This chain links TRBV5-1 with TRBJ2-7; D unresolved. Trimming left V 0 bases short and J 7 bases short, with 8 bases between. Germline CDR1 is SGHRS and CDR2 is YFSETQ. The CDR3 totals 12 residues. The chain's CDR3 is CASSLEGQEQYF. The CDR3 DNA sequence: TGCGCCAGCAGCTTGGAGGGCCAAGAGCAGTACTTC.

J is TRBJ2-3 and V is TRBV5-1; 7 bases map to TRBD2. Germline CDR1 reads SGHRS; CDR2 reads YFSETQ. V was pared by 3 bases and J by 0 bases, with 4 bases of the junction left unmatched. The CDR3 covers 15 residues. For the CDR3, the DNA is TGCGCCAGCAGCTATATTAGCGGGAGCACAGATACGCAGTATTTT. Translation gives CASSYISGSTDTQYF.

This clonotype was seen repeatedly, ten times or more. The V and J genes are TRBV5-6 and TRBJ1-5; D not certain. This CDR3 comprises 17 residues. The ends were cut back, 1 base at V and 0 bases at J, with 14 bases in the middle. CDR1 and CDR2 (germline): SGHDT, YYEEEE. The CDR3 here is CASSLWSAGASNQPQHF. In DNA, the CDR3 is TGTGCCAGCAGCTTGTGGTCGGCTGGTGCTAGCAATCAGCCCCAGCATTTT.

This clonotype showed up many times. This CDR3 reads CSANYERVSNQPQHF. CDR3 sequence (DNA): TGCAGTGCTAACTACGAGCGAGTTAGCAATCAGCCCCAGCATTTT. This sequence joins TRBV20-1 and TRBJ1-5; no firm D call. This CDR3 region has 15 residues. Germline values: CDR1 DFQATT, CDR2 SNEGSKA (reference sequence). Trimming stripped 4 bases from V and 0 bases from J, with 13 bases between.

The chain employs TRBV5-6 and TRBJ1-5, with TRBD1 matching 7 bases. Unmatched junction bases numbered 18, after V lost 5 bases and J lost 10 bases. Germline lookup yields CDR1 SGHDT and CDR2 YYEEEE. This CDR3 region has 16 residues. The CDR3, as DNA: TGTGCCAGCAGTCGTAACCGGGACAGAATGAGTCGCCCCCAGCATTTT. Protein: CASSRNRDRMSRPQHF.

This clonotype was found a few times. One end of the junction varies from germline; a read error may be responsible. The chain combines TRBV10-3 with TRBJ1-6; tentatively, D is TRBD1 (6 bases). Germline V gene data show CDR1 as ENHRY and CDR2 as SYGVKD. The CDR3 is 14 residues long. The CDR3 spells CAISFTGPNSPLNF. Here the CDR3 DNA reads TGTGCCATCAGTTTCACAGGGCCCAATTCACCCCTCAACTTT.

The table lists this clonotype with many counts. V gene TRBV3-1 combines with J gene TRBJ2-3; D ambiguous. The CDR3 covers 10 residues. V was shortened by 10 bases and J by 6 bases, with 8 bases between the two germline ends. From germline, CDR1 is LGHDT and CDR2 YNNKEL (reference sequence). The CDR3 DNA sequence: TGTGCCACATCTTCCGATACGCAGTATTTT. Its protein is CATSSDTQYF.

This clonotype was seen at least ten times. The chain employs TRBV6-5 and TRBJ2-4; D gene ambiguous. This CDR3 spans 13 amino acids. Trimming removed 6 bases at V and 0 bases at J, with 6 bases between. CDR1 is MNHEY, CDR2 SVGAGI, per germline. CDR3 bases: TGTGCCAGCAGACAGACAGCCAAAAACATTCAGTACTTC. Translating gives CASRQTAKNIQYF.

This clonotype was detected many times. The chain uses TRBV29-1 and TRBJ2-7; 8 bases are a match to TRBD1. This CDR3 comprises 14 residues. Per germline, CDR1 SQVTM and CDR2 ANQGSEA. Trimming at V came to 2 bases and at J to 9 bases, leaving 12 bases not matched to a gene. The CDR3 is CSVEPGQGGNPQYF. The CDR3 bases are TGCAGCGTTGAACCCGGACAGGGAGGCAATCCGCAGTACTTC.

This clonotype was seen many times. This sequence joins TRBV5-1 and TRBJ1-2, with TRBD1 matching over 7 bases. This CDR3 spans 13 amino acids. The trim removed 5 bases at V and 5 bases at J, leaving 6 bases unmatched. Germline assignment: CDR1 SGHRS and CDR2 YFSETQ. The CDR3 DNA reads as TGCGCCAGCAGTACAGGACAGGAGTATGGCTACACCTTC. This gives the protein CASSTGQEYGYTF.

This clonotype was found many times. CDR3 nucleotides: TGTGCCACCGCGGACAGCAAAAACATTCAGTACTTC. Protein product: CATADSKNIQYF. V is TRBV10-3 and J is TRBJ2-4; tentative D call: TRBD1 (6 bases). With 10 bases removed from V and 3 bases from J, the gap between germline ends came to 10 bases. The CDR3 is made up of 12 amino acids. In germline, CDR1 is ENHRY, CDR2 SYGVKD.

Only a few counts were recorded for this clonotype. The junction does not match germline at one end; this may be a read error. The chain links TRBV5-1 to TRBJ1-5, with D tentatively TRBD1 (5 bases). This CDR3 has 13 residues. Germline lookup yields CDR1 SGHRS and CDR2 YFSETQ. The CDR3 loop is CASSLGEGRPQNF. CDR3 bases: TGCGCCAGCAGCTTGGGGGAGGGGAGGCCCCAGAATTTT. The full variable domain, its missing parts supplied by reference TRBV5-1 and TRBJ1-5, is KAGVTQTPRYLIKTRGQQVTLSCSPISGHRSVSWYQQTPGQGLQFLFEYFSETQRNKGNFPGRFSGRQFSNSRSEMNVSTLELGDSALYLCASSLGEGRPQNFGDGTRLSIL.

This clonotype was seen at least ten times. The chain combines TRBV20-1 with TRBJ2-1, with D perhaps TRBD1 (5 bases). The V gene lost 2 bases and the J gene lost 2 bases, with 13 bases spanning the gap. Germline CDR1 and CDR2: DFQATT and SNEGSKA (reference sequence). The CDR3 length is 15 residues. CDR3: CSARRSDRAYNEQFF. The DNA of the CDR3 is TGCAGTGCTAGAAGATCCGACAGAGCCTACAATGAGCAGTTCTTC.

This clonotype was seen a handful of times. The chain has TRBV20-1 and TRBJ2-3, with D perhaps TRBD2 (7 bases). Trimming shortened V by 3 bases and J by 5 bases, and 15 bases separated the two germline ends. CDR3 length: 14 residues. Germline-derived CDR1 and CDR2 are DFQATT and SNEGSKA (reference sequence). CDR3 sequence: CSASPSGGIDTQYF. CDR3 bases: TGCAGTGCTAGCCCCTCGGGGGGCATAGATACGCAGTATTTT.

V and J are TRBV5-1 and TRBJ2-1; TRBD2 aligns across 14 bases. Germline CDR1 reads SGHRS; CDR2 reads YFSETQ. The CDR3 runs to 19 residues. V shed 2 bases, J shed 2 bases, and the junction held 9 bases outside the gene matches. CDR3 sequence reads: CASSLTRLAGGRPYNEQFF. The CDR3 nucleotides read TGCGCCAGCAGCTTAACAAGACTAGCGGGGGGGCGGCCCTACAATGAGCAGTTCTTC. The full variable domain, completed using reference TRBV5-1 and TRBJ2-1, is KAGVTQTPRYLIKTRGQQVTLSCSPISGHRSVSWYQQTPGQGLQFLFEYFSETQRNKGNFPGRFSGRQFSNSRSEMNVSTLELGDSALYLCASSLTRLAGGRPYNEQFFGPGTRLTVL.

About this clonotype: This may come from a read error, since a much larger clone is one base off. This sequence joins TRBV20-1 and TRBJ2-5; D call uncertain. Trimming took off 3 bases at V and 7 bases at J, with 18 bases between the two ends. CDR1 and CDR2 (germline): DFQATT, SNEGSKA (reference sequence). This CDR3 spans 14 amino acids. This CDR3 reads CSASNPERVGTQYF. The DNA for the CDR3 is TGCAGTGCTAGTAATCCTGAAAGAGTTGGGACCCAGTACTTC.